The clone carrying this T cell receptor beta chain was observed a handful of times. With 6 bases removed from V and 2 bases from J, the gap between germline ends came to 13 bases. Germline CDR1 and CDR2: MNHNS and SASEGT. This CDR3 contains 14 residues. The sample is drawn from a study of T cells after yellow fever vaccination. A process of 5'RACE template switching, which added a universal primer site and UMIs, was used to make TCR cDNA. TCRdb re-called the 5' RACE reads through MiXCR, storing one row per CDR3 protein. The sample shows about 260,000 distinct CDR3 sequences, about 5.2% of them seen only once.

The sequences come from CD4+ T cells sorted from PBMCs, collected on the day of the yellow fever booster vaccination. The chain recombines TRBV6-1 with TRBJ1-1; possible D gene TRBD1, 5 bases. This clonotype originated in a man in his late teens or twenties who received the YFV17D yellow fever vaccine. CDR3 sequence: CASRMTEDNTEAFF. The DNA of the CDR3 is TGTGCCAGCAGAATGACAGAAGACAACACTGAAGCTTTCTTT.